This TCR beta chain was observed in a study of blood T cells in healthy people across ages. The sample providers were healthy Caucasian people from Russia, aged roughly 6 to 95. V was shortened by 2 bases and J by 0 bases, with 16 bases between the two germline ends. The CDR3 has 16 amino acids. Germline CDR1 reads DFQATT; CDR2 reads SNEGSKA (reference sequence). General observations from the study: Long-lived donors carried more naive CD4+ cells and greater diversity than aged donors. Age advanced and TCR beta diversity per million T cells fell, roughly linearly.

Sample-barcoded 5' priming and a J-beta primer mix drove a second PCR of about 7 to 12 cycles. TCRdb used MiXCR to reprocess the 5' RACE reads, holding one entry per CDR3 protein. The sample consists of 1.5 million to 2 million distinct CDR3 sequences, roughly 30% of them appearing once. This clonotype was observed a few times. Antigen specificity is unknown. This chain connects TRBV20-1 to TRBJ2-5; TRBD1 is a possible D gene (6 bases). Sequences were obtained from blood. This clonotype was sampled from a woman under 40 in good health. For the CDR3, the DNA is TGCAGTGCTAGAATACAGGACAGTTGGTACCAAGAGACCCAGTACTTC. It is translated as CSARIQDSWYQETQYF.